Described below is a single TCR beta chain sequence and its context. The trim removed 5 bases at V and 7 bases at J, leaving 11 bases unmatched. The germline CDR1 and CDR2 sequences are MNHNY and SVGAGI (reference sequence). This CDR3 spans 17 amino acids. The data stem from a study of blood T cell repertoires in COVID-19. The overall study: COVID-19 samples from acute and convalescent phases originated in the United States, Italy and Spain. T cells, B-cell-depleted T cells, or PBMCs provided the cDNA or gDNA that served as material.

In the source study's methods: The assay estimated nucleated cells by amplifying reference gene primers. Libraries were prepared by immunoSEQ multiplex PCR; TCRdb keeps only in-frame clonotypes and omits some of them. That table furnishes V, J and clone size, whereas the DNA furnished D and trimming. Among 200,000 to 300,000 clones listed, approximately 90% were seen once. This rearrangement joins TRBV6-6 to TRBJ2-2; the match to TRBD1 covers 12 bases. The sample taken for sequencing was PBMCs or T cells enriched from blood (not recorded which). The TCR comes from a middle-aged woman with acute COVID-19. DNA for the CDR3: TGTGCCAGCAGTCGGATGCCGGGACAGGGGGCTATCGGGGAGCTGTTTTTT. Translated: CASSRMPGQGAIGELFF.